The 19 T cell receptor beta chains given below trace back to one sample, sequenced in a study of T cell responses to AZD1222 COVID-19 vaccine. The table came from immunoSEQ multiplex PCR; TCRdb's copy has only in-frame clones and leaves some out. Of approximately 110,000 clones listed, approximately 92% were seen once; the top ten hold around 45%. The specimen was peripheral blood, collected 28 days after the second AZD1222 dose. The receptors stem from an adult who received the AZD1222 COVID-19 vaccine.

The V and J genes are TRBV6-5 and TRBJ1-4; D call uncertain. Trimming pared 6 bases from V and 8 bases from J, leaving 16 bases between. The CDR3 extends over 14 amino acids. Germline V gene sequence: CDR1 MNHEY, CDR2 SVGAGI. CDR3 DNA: TGTGCCAGCAGCGACCCGCGAATTAGGGAAAAACTGTTTTTT. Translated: CASSDPRIREKLFF.

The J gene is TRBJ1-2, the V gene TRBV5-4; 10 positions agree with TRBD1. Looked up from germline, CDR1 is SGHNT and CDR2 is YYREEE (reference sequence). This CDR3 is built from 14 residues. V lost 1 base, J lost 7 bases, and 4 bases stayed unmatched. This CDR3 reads CASSLLTGGLGYTF. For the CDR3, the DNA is TGTGCCAGCAGCTTGTTGACAGGGGGCCTTGGCTACACCTTC.

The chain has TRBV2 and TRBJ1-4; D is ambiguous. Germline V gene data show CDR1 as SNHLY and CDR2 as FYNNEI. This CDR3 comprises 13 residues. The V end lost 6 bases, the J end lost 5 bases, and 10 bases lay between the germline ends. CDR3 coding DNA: TGTGCCAGCAGGGGAGTGGGGAATGAAAAACTGTTTTTT. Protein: CASRGVGNEKLFF. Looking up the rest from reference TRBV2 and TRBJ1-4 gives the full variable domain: EPEVTQTPSHQVTQMGQEVILRCVPISNHLYFYWYRQILGQKVEFLVSFYNNEISEKSEIFDDQFSVERPDGSNFTLKIRSTKLEDSAMYFCASRGVGNEKLFFGSGTQLSVL.

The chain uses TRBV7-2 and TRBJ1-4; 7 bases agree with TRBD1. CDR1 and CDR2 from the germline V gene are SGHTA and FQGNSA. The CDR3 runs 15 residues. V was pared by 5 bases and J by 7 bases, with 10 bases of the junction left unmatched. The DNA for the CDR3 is TGTGCCAGCAGCCAGAGGGGAGGGGGCGGTGAAAAACTGTTTTTT. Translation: CASSQRGGGGEKLFF.

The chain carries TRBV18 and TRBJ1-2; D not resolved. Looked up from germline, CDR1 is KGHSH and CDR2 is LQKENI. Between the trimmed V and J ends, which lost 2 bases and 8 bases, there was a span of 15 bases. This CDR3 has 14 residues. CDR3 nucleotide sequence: TGTGCCAGCTCACCAGGAGAGGGAAGTAAAGGCTACACCTTC. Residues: CASSPGEGSKGYTF.

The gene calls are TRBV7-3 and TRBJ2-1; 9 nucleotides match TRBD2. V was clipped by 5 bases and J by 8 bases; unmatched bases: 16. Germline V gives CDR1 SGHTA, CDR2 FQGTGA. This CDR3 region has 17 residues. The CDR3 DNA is TGTGCCAGCAGCCCGGGGGGGTCAGCGGGAGGTAAGGATGAGCAGTTCTTC. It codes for CASSPGGSAGGKDEQFF.

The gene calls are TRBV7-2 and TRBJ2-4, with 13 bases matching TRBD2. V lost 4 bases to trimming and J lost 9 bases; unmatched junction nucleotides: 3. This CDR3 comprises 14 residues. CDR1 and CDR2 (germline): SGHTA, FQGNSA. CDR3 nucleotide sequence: TGTGCCAGCAGCTCACTAGCGGGAGGGAGCATTCAGTACTTC. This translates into CASSSLAGGSIQYF. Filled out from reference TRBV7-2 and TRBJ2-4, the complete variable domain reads GAGVSQSPSNKVTEKGKDVELRCDPISGHTALYWYRQSLGQGLEFLIYFQGNSAPDKSGLPSDRFSAERTGGSVSTLTIQRTQQEDSAVYLCASSSLAGGSIQYFGAGTRLSVL.

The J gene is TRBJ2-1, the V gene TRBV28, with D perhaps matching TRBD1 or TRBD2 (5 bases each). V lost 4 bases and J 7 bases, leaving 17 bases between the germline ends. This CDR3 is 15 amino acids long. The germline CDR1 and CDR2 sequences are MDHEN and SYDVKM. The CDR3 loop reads CASSSGTLLWNEQFF. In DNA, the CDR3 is TGTGCCAGCAGTTCCGGGACCTTGTTATGGAATGAGCAGTTCTTC.

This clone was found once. The CDR3 DNA reads as TGTGCCAGCAGCGCAGGCTACGAGCAGTACTTC. Protein sequence: CASSAGYEQYF. The chain carries TRBV9 and TRBJ2-7; D is uncertain. This CDR3 is built from 11 residues. With 3 bases removed from V and 3 bases from J, the gap between germline ends came to 4 bases. CDR1 is SGDLS, CDR2 YYNGEE, per germline.

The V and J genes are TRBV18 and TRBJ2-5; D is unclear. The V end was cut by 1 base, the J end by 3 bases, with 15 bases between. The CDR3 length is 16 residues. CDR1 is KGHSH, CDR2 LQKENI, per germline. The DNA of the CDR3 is TGTGCCAGCTCACCACGAAATCAAAAAGGAGAAGAGACCCAGTACTTC. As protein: CASSPRNQKGEETQYF. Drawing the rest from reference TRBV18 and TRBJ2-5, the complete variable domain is NAGVMQNPRHLVRRRGQEARLRCSPMKGHSHVYWYRQLPEEGLKFMVYLQKENIIDESGMPKERFSAEFPKEGPSILRIQQVVRGDSAAYFCASSPRNQKGEETQYFGPGTRLLVL.

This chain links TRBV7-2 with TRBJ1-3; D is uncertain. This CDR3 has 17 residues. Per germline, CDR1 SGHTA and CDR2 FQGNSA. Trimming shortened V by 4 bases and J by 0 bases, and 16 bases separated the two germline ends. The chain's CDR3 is CASSYSQPRSSGNTIYF. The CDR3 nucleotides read TGTGCCAGCAGCTACAGTCAGCCCCGCTCCTCTGGAAACACCATATATTTT.

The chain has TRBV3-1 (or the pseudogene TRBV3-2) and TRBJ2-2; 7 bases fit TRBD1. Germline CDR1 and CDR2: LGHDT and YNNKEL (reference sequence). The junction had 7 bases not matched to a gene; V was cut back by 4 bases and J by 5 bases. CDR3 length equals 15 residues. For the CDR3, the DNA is TGTGCCAGCAGCCCGAACCAGGGGGAGACCGGGGAGCTGTTTTTT. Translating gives CASSPNQGETGELFF.

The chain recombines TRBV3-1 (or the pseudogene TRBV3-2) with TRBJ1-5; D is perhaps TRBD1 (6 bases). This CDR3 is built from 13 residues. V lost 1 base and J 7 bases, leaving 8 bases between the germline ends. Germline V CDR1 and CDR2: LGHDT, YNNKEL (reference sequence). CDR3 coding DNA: TGTGCCAGCAGCCAAGGCAGGGGACAGCCCCAGCATTTT. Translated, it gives CASSQGRGQPQHF.

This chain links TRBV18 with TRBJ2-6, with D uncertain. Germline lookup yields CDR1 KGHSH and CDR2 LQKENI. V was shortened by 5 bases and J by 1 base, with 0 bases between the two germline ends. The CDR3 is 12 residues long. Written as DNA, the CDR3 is TGTGCCAGCTCATCTGGGGCCAACGTCCTGACTTTC. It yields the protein CASSSGANVLTF.

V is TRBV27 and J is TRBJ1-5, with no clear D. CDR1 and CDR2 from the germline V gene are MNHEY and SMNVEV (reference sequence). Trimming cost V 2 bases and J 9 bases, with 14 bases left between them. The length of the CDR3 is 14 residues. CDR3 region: CASSLLDGVMPQHF. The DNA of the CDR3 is TGTGCCAGCAGTTTACTGGACGGGGTGATGCCCCAGCATTTT.

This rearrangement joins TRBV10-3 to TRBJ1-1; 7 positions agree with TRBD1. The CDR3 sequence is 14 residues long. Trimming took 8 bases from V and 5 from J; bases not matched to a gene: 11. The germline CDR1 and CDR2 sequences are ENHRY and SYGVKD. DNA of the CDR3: TGTGCCATCCGGGACAGCTTGTCAAAAACTGAAGCTTTCTTT. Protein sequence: CAIRDSLSKTEAFF.

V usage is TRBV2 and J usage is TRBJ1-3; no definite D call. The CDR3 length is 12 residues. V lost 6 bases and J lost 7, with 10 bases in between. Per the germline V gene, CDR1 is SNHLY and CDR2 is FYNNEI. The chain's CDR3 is CASSGDPNTIYF. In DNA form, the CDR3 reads TGTGCCAGCAGCGGGGATCCCAACACCATATATTTT.

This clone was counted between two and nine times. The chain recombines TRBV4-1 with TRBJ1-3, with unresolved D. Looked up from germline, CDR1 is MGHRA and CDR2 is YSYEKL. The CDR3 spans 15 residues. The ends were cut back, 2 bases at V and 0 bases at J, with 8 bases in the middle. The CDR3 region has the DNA TGCGCCAGCAGCCAACAGACCTACTCTGGAAACACCATATATTTT. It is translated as CASSQQTYSGNTIYF.

CDR3 protein: CASSPGLAVYEQYF. The CDR3 nucleotides read TGTGCCAGCAGCCCGGGACTAGCGGTCTACGAGCAGTACTTC. V usage is TRBV5-4 and J usage is TRBJ2-7; TRBD2 aligns across 11 bases. The germline CDR1 and CDR2 sequences are SGHNT and YYREEE (reference sequence). The CDR3 spans 14 residues. V shed 4 bases, J shed 3 bases, and the junction held 3 bases outside the gene matches. Together with reference TRBV5-4 and TRBJ2-7, the CDR3 gives the full variable domain: ETGVTQSPTHLIKTRGQQVTLRCSSQSGHNTVSWYQQALGQGPQFIFQYYREEENGRGNFPPRFSGLQFPNYSSELNVNALELDDSALYLCASSPGLAVYEQYFGPGTRLTVT.